The present T cell receptor (beta chain) was sequenced within a study of human T cells and chemical hapten exposure. On this clonotype itself: Its matching antigen is unknown.

Findings and limits, study-wide: Expanded TCRs made up significantly more big CDR3 similarity clusters than controls did. Patch test score showed a positive correlation with PT1 expanded TCR counts. Alopecia affected the donors, so their immune response may differ from healthy people's.

Germline CDR1 is MDHEN and CDR2 is SYDVKM. V was pared by 5 bases and J by 8 bases, with 9 bases of the junction left unmatched. The CDR3 has 15 residues. TCRdb used MiXCR to reprocess the RACE reads, holding one entry per CDR3 protein. This table has approximately 91,000 distinct CDR3 sequences, approximately 10% appearing once. Time point in this sample: patch test 2, 6 weeks after DPC sensitization. As for treatment: therapeutic diphenylcyclopropenone sensitization with weekly scalp DPC. Whole blood, unfractionated, served as the material for total RNA extraction. The chain carries TRBV28 and TRBJ1-4; 9 bases fit TRBD1. The receptor was derived from a man aged 18 to 35 with alopecia areata. Some clones in this sample may be carry-over from other donors' samples. The input for sequencing was whole blood, taken in connection with sensitization to the hapten diphenylcyclopropenone (DPC). The CDR3 loop is CASSQPTGGKEKLFF. In DNA form, the CDR3 reads TGTGCCAGCAGTCAGCCGACAGGGGGAAAGGAAAAACTGTTTTTT.